This T cell receptor (beta chain) was found in a study of vaccination effects on CD4 cells after COVID-19. The CDR3 covers 13 residues. The V end lost 6 bases, the J end lost 1 base, and 10 bases lay between the germline ends. In its sample, this clone was seen a few times. Its specificity is unknown. Profiling relied on immunoSEQ multiplex PCR, and the TCRdb table lists in-frame clones only, not all of them. The sample includes 55,000 to 75,000 clones, about 65% of them seen just once. Pools of viral peptides were used by the ViraFEST assay to expand antigen-specific CD4+ T cells ahead of sequencing. Subsequent to 10 days of culture, CD4+ T cells were isolated. Prior SARS-CoV-2 infection was absent in the vaccine recipients, as shown by negative nucleocapsid antibodies. Days 3 and 7 were when half the medium was replaced with IL-2 medium.

V is TRBV12-3 or TRBV12-4 and J is TRBJ2-7, with D uncertain. The TCR sequence derives from a human donor who received a COVID-19 vaccine. Sequencing was performed on CD4+ T cells from PBMCs cultured with HCoV-OC43 spike peptides, taken before COVID-19 vaccination. Indicated subset: HCoV-OC43 spike overlapping peptide pool stimulation. CDR3 nucleotide sequence: TGTGCCAGCAGGAGAGACACTTCCTACGAGCAGTACGTC. This codes for CASRRDTSYEQYV.